The clone carrying this T cell receptor (beta chain) showed up just a few times. The antigen remains unidentified. TCRB transcripts that were expressed got sequenced, as all of the isolated RNA had been reverse transcribed. Generated by immunoSEQ multiplex PCR, the TCRdb table keeps only in-frame clones and is missing some. The data show about 650,000 clones, with roughly 12% seen just once and more than 0.095% held by the top ten. This specimen belongs to a study of beta chain features in type 1 diabetes. In germline, CDR1 is SGDLS, CDR2 YYNGEE. Trimming took off 4 bases at V and 0 bases at J, with 11 bases between the two ends. The CDR3 contains 15 residues. Study observations and caveats: Moderately but significantly shorter TCRB CDR3s were found in Type 1 diabetes patients in all four CD4+ subsets.

This receptor was taken from a man younger than 45 with type 1 diabetes. The sequencing input was naive CD4+ T cells from blood. The chain uses TRBV9 and TRBJ1-3; D might be TRBD1 (6 bases). DNA for the CDR3: TGTGCCAGCAGCCTAAGGACAGACTCTGGAAACACCATATATTTT. Residues: CASSLRTDSGNTIYF.